The 5 T cell receptor beta chains below all came from one sample that was sequenced in a study of blood T cell repertoires in COVID-19. TCRdb keeps only in-frame clones here, not all; method: immunoSEQ multiplex PCR. This sample has 95,000 to 150,000 clones, with roughly 84% found just once. Sequenced: peripheral blood. Every receptor here comes from a woman older than 75 with acute or convalescent COVID-19.

The J gene is TRBJ2-3, the V gene TRBV28; 8 nucleotides match TRBD1. The length of the CDR3 is 16 residues. The germline V gene has CDR1 MDHEN and CDR2 SYDVKM. After removal of 1 base from V and 5 bases from J, the junction contained 8 bases not matched to a gene. The CDR3 sequence is CASSLFQGARGDTQYF. CDR3 bases: TGTGCCAGCAGTTTATTTCAGGGGGCGCGTGGAGATACGCAGTATTTT.

The chain links TRBV6-5 to TRBJ2-2, with 7 bases fitting TRBD2. V was pared by 4 bases and J by 3 bases, with 5 bases of the junction left unmatched. This CDR3 is built from 15 residues. The germline CDR1 and CDR2 sequences are MNHEY and SVGAGI. This CDR3 reads CASSSGRGDTGELFF. The CDR3 nucleotides are TGTGCCAGCAGTTCCGGCCGGGGGGACACCGGGGAGCTGTTTTTT.

This clone was detected a few times. J is TRBJ2-7 and V is TRBV3-1 (or the pseudogene TRBV3-2), with D perhaps matching TRBD2 (6 bases). The CDR3 is 14 residues long. CDR1 and CDR2 (germline): LGHDT, YNNKEL (reference sequence). With 4 bases removed from V and 1 base from J, the gap between germline ends came to 11 bases. The DNA for the CDR3 is TGTGCCAGCAGCCTCGGGACTGGATCCTACGAGCAGTACTTC. Protein: CASSLGTGSYEQYF.

This clone was observed a single time. The V gene is TRBV9, the J gene TRBJ1-3; TRBD1 matches 7 bases. Germline trimming cut 2 bases from V and 0 bases from J; bases unmatched to any gene: 2. Germline loops: CDR1 SGDLS, CDR2 YYNGEE. CDR3 length: 15 residues. The CDR3 loop reads CASSVGQASGNTIYF. In DNA, the CDR3 is TGTGCCAGCAGCGTCGGACAGGCCTCTGGAAACACCATATATTTT.

V usage is TRBV5-6 and J usage is TRBJ2-5; 9 bases line up with TRBD2. This CDR3 contains 13 residues. The germline V gene encodes CDR1 SGHDT and CDR2 YYEEEE. With V trimmed by 4 bases and J by 5 bases, 3 bases remained unmatched. CDR3 sequence (DNA): TGTGCCAGCAGCAGCGGGAGGAGGGAGACCCAGTACTTC. Protein: CASSSGRRETQYF.